This TCR beta chain was retrieved from a study of type 1 regulatory T cells. Study-wide background: This in vitro CD4 product, T-allo10, is enriched for Tr1 cells and alloantigen-specific.

Germline CDR1 reads KGHDR; CDR2 reads SFDVKD. V shed 3 bases and J shed 3 bases, with 14 bases lying between them. The CDR3 sequence is 15 residues long. TCRdb independently ran MiXCR on the reads; one entry per CDR3 protein. Of around 69,000 distinct CDR3 sequences in the sample, approximately 64% are singletons; the top ten hold 7% to 9.5%. About this clonotype itself: The antigen is not known.

T-allo10 cells from the graft donor were described as anergic, host-alloantigen-specific, and alloantigen-specific suppressors. The chain uses TRBV24-1 and TRBJ2-7; D may correspond to TRBD1 or TRBD2 (5 bases each). The TCR comes from a human donor in good health. Sequenced: cultured T cells, either the whole culture or a sorted T cell fraction (not recorded which). Documented subset: Tr1-enriched cell product generated in vitro against host alloantigens. This CDR3 reads CATSDAGTTLYEQYF. CDR3 in DNA: TGTGCCACCAGTGATGCCGGGACGACGCTCTACGAGCAGTACTTC.